This T cell receptor beta chain comes out of a study of T cell responses to AZD1222 COVID-19 vaccine. Study-level results: Targets within unmutated variant regions were reportedly found for nearly half of spike-specific TCRs.

Some clones are missing from TCRdb's copy, which holds only in-frame ones; the method was immunoSEQ multiplex PCR. The sample has about 140,000 clones, roughly 89% seen once. Germline V CDR1 and CDR2: SGHKS, YYEKEE (reference sequence). The CDR3 consists of 14 residues. Germline trimming cut 2 bases from V and 4 bases from J; bases unmatched to any gene: 2. Turning to this clone: Antigen specificity is unknown.

The receptor was isolated from an adult who received the MenACWY meningococcal vaccine as a control. This chain links TRBV5-5 with TRBJ1-1, with 10 positions matching TRBD1. Here the sequenced sample was peripheral blood, taken 28 days after the second dose of the MenACWY control vaccine. The CDR3 loop is CASSFGTGVTEAFF. The CDR3 DNA reads TGTGCCAGCAGCTTCGGGACAGGGGTCACTGAAGCTTTCTTT.